Below are 14 T cell receptor beta chains sequenced from a single sample in a study of blood T cell repertoires in COVID-19. Libraries were prepared by immunoSEQ multiplex PCR; TCRdb keeps only in-frame clonotypes and omits some of them. The profile covers around 380,000 clones, with 80% to 90% appearing a single time and about 1.5% taken by the ten largest. Sequenced: PBMCs or T cells enriched from blood (not recorded which). The receptors derive from a man aged 25-40 years who had recovered from COVID-19.

The chain employs TRBV11-2 and TRBJ1-1; D is unresolved. This CDR3 region has 12 residues. Trimming left V 5 bases short and J 6 bases short, with 10 bases between. Germline CDR1 is SGHAT and CDR2 is FQNNGV. Here the CDR3 reads CASSPPGSEAFF. The CDR3 nucleotides are TGTGCCAGCAGCCCCCCGGGGTCTGAAGCTTTCTTT.

The rearrangement joins TRBV6-5 to TRBJ1-1, with a tentative D call TRBD1 (5 bases). Germline V gives CDR1 MNHEY, CDR2 SVGAGI. Between the trimmed V and J ends, which lost 6 bases and 1 base, there was a span of 12 bases. This CDR3 is built from 14 residues. This chain's CDR3 is CASSWGRANTEAFF. CDR3 bases: TGTGCCAGCAGCTGGGGCAGGGCGAACACTGAAGCTTTCTTT.

The chain is built from TRBV7-3 and TRBJ1-1; tentative D call: TRBD1 (5 bases). The CDR3 is 12 residues long. Per the germline V gene, CDR1 is SGHTA and CDR2 is FQGTGA. V was clipped by 8 bases and J by 6 bases, with 13 bases between them. CDR3 in amino acids: CASPIGGSEAFF. CDR3 nucleotide sequence: TGTGCCAGCCCTATCGGGGGTTCTGAAGCTTTCTTT.

V gene TRBV15 combines with J gene TRBJ1-3; D gene ambiguous. This CDR3 region has 13 residues. V dropped 0 bases and J dropped 3 bases, with 3 bases sitting between them. The V gene's germline CDR1 is LNHNV and CDR2 YYDKDF (reference sequence). This chain's CDR3 is CATSRDLGNTIYF. The CDR3 DNA is TGTGCCACCAGCAGAGATCTTGGAAACACCATATATTTT.

The rearrangement links TRBV29-1 to TRBJ1-2, with 9 bases lining up with TRBD1. This CDR3 spans 14 amino acids. Per the germline V gene, CDR1 is SQVTM and CDR2 is ANQGSEA. Trimming cost V 5 bases and J 8 bases; bases outside gene matches: 12. The CDR3 DNA sequence: TGCAGCGTTCCCCCCCGGACAGGGGAGAAGGGCTACACCTTC. It encodes CSVPPRTGEKGYTF.

The rearrangement joins TRBV7-2 to TRBJ1-1, with 9 bases matching TRBD1. CDR3 size: 14 residues. The V segment lost 4 bases and the J segment 1 base; nucleotides outside the gene matches: 1. CDR1 and CDR2 from the germline V gene are SGHTA and FQGNSA. The CDR3, as DNA: TGTGCCAGCAGCTGGGGACAGGGGAACACTGAAGCTTTCTTT. The encoded protein is CASSWGQGNTEAFF.

The genes are TRBV7-9 and TRBJ2-7, with 7 positions matching TRBD1. Trimming cost V 3 bases and J 3 bases; bases outside gene matches: 2. This CDR3 comprises 13 residues. In germline, CDR1 is SEHNR, CDR2 FQNEAQ (reference sequence). CDR3 loop: CASSFGQVYEQYF. The CDR3, as DNA: TGTGCCAGCAGCTTCGGACAGGTCTACGAGCAGTACTTC.

The chain combines TRBV3-1 (or the pseudogene TRBV3-2) with TRBJ2-7; D may be TRBD1 (5 bases). This CDR3 has 15 amino acids. The V gene lost 6 bases and the J gene lost 0 bases, with 15 bases spanning the gap. CDR1 and CDR2 from the germline V gene are LGHDT and YNNKEL (reference sequence). CDR3 sequence reads: CASRNRRQASYEQYF. DNA of the CDR3: TGTGCCAGCAGGAACAGGAGACAAGCCTCCTACGAGCAGTACTTC.

The rearrangement uses TRBV7-9 and TRBJ2-3; D is unresolved. The CDR3 is made up of 14 amino acids. Between the trimmed V and J ends, which lost 2 bases and 2 bases, there was a span of 8 bases. The V gene's germline CDR1 is SEHNR and CDR2 FQNEAQ (reference sequence). CDR3 residues: CASSLTGSTDTQYF. The CDR3 DNA follows: TGTGCCAGCAGCTTAACGGGTTCCACAGATACGCAGTATTTT. Looking up the rest from reference TRBV7-9 and TRBJ2-3 gives the full variable domain: DTGVSQNPRHKITKRGQNVTFRCDPISEHNRLYWYRQTLGQGPEFLTYFQNEAQLEKSRLLSDRFSAERPKGSFSTLEIQRTEQGDSAMYLCASSLTGSTDTQYFGPGTRLTVL.

The V gene is TRBV30, the J gene TRBJ2-5, with 10 bases that match TRBD1. V lost 5 bases and J lost 4; bases outside the gene matches: 10. CDR3 size: 15 residues. The germline CDR1 and CDR2 sequences are GTSNPN and SVGIG (reference sequence). CDR3 in DNA: TGTGCCTGGTCCACTGGGACAGGGGAGGGAGAGACCCAGTACTTC. This gives the protein CAWSTGTGEGETQYF.

The V call is TRBV18, the J call TRBJ1-1; 11 nucleotides align to TRBD1. Germline CDR1 is KGHSH and CDR2 is LQKENI. Losses at the gene ends were 0 bases for V and 4 bases for J; bases not matched to a gene: 10. The CDR3 is 18 amino acids. The CDR3 protein is CASSPPRGQGGMFTEAFF. Written as DNA, the CDR3 is TGTGCCAGCTCACCACCGAGGGGACAGGGGGGAATGTTCACTGAAGCTTTCTTT.

The chain employs TRBV5-4 and TRBJ1-1, with D perhaps matching TRBD1 (6 bases). Between the trimmed V and J ends, which lost 4 bases and 1 base, there was a span of 14 bases. From germline, CDR1 is SGHNT and CDR2 YYREEE (reference sequence). The CDR3 covers 15 residues. The CDR3 is CASSRTGTQNTEAFF. In DNA, the CDR3 is TGTGCCAGCAGCCGTACCGGGACACAGAACACTGAAGCTTTCTTT.

The V and J genes are TRBV15 and TRBJ1-1, with D maybe TRBD1 (5 bases). Between the trimmed V and J ends, which lost 5 bases and 5 bases, there was a span of 15 bases. The CDR3 consists of 14 residues. Per germline, CDR1 LNHNV and CDR2 YYDKDF (reference sequence). The DNA for the CDR3 is TGTGCCACCAGCGAAATGCAGGGATGGACTGAAGCTTTCTTT. Translation: CATSEMQGWTEAFF. The whole variable domain, remainder taken from reference TRBV15 and TRBJ1-1, is DAMVIQNPRYQVTQFGKPVTLSCSQTLNHNVMYWYQQKSSQAPKLLFHYYDKDFNNEADTPDNFQSRRPNTSFCFLDIRSPGLGDTAMYLCATSEMQGWTEAFFGQGTRLTVV.

This chain joins TRBV5-1 and TRBJ1-2, with D possibly matching TRBD1 (6 bases). CDR3 length: 15 residues. V was clipped by 4 bases and J by 5 bases, with 18 bases between them. Germline V lookup: CDR1 SGHRS, CDR2 YFSETQ. CDR3 region: CASSLTNRERYGYTF. The CDR3 region has the DNA TGCGCCAGCAGCCTAACTAACAGGGAGAGATATGGCTACACCTTC.